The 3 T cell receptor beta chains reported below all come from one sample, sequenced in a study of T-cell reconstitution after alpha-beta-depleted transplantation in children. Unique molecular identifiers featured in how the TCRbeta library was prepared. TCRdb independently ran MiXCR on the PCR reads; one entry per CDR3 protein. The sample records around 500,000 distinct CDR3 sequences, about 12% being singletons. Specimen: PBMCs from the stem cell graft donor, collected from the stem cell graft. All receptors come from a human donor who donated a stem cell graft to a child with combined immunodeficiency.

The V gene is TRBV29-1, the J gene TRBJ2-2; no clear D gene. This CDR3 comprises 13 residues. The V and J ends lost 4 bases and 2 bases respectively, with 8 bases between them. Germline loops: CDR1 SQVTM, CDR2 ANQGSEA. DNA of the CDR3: TGCAGCGTTGGGGCGGAAAACACCGGGGAGCTGTTTTTT. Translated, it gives CSVGAENTGELFF.

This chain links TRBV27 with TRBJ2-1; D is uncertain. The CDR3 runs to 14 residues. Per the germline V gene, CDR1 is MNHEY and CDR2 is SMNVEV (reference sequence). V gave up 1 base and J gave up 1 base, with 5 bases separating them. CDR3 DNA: TGTGCCAGCAGTTTATACGAGTCCTACAATGAGCAGTTCTTC. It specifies CASSLYESYNEQFF.

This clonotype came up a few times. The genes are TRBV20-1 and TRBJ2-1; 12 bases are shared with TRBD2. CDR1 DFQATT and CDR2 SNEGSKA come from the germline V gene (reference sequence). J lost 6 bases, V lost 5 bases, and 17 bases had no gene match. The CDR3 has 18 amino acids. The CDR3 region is CSAQRRLAGARGSNEQFF. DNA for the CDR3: TGCAGTGCTCAGAGACGACTAGCGGGGGCCCGGGGGAGCAATGAGCAGTTCTTC.